Sequencing of this T cell receptor beta chain was carried out in a study of cytomegalovirus exposure and HLA in healthy donors. 60 Vbeta and 13 Jbeta primers were used in PCR. Sequencing used immunoSEQ multiplex PCR; TCRdb keeps in-frame clones, though not all of them. The table includes roughly 300,000 clones, approximately 90% detected once. Study-level findings and limits: Common viral pathogens seemed to be connected with several of the most significant clusters, according to a later analysis. HLA allele associations emerged for about 16,000 TCR beta sequences in a later analysis, at 0.05 false discovery rate. Later analysis demonstrated an association between a missense DCLRE1C variant and TCR beta V- and J-gene trimming. Analyzed later, most CMV-associated TCR beta chains appeared HLA-restricted.

Germline assignment: CDR1 MNHEY and CDR2 SMNVEV (reference sequence). The CDR3 consists of 15 residues. Trimming stripped 1 base from V and 2 bases from J, with 12 bases between. Turning to this clone: Its antigen is undetermined.

The receptor's source is a man in his forties in good health and CMV-seropositive. J is TRBJ2-7 and V is TRBV27; perhaps TRBD1 as D (6 bases). Sequencing input: PBMCs. In DNA form, the CDR3 reads TGTGCCAGCAGTTTATGGCAGGGGAAGACCTACGAGCAGTACTTC. The encoded protein is CASSLWQGKTYEQYF.